This is a list of T cell receptor beta chains from one sample in a study of response to subunit inactivated influenza vaccine. TCRdb re-called the RT-PCR reads with MiXCR, one entry per CDR3 protein. The repertoire holds 500,000 or so distinct CDR3 sequences, about 17% seen once, with over 2.5% in the top ten. Material: CD4+ T cells sorted from PBMCs, obtained around 2 years after vaccination. The source is a man between 50 and 70 years old who received an inactivated influenza vaccine. The CDR3 runs from the conserved cysteine through the conserved F or W. A D gene is named only where the DNA matches it firmly. Expanded clones get a size class; other rows say once, few or many, or leave the size out.

CDR3nt | CDR3aa | d_gene | v_gene | abundance | j_gene
TGTGCCAGCAGAAGTGGGACAGCTGATCAGCCCCAGCATTTT | CASRSGTADQPQHF | TRBD1 | TRBV2 | - | TRBJ1-5
TGTGCTAGTGGTTTGGGACAGGGCCCGAACACCGGGGAGCTGTTTTTT | CASGLGQGPNTGELFF | TRBD1 | TRBV12-5 | - | TRBJ2-2
TGTGCCAGCAGCTCCCAAGGGGGAAGGGCGGGAAAACTGTTTTTT | CASSSQGGRAGKLFF | - | TRBV7-2 | - | TRBJ1-4
TGTGCCACCAGCAGGCGGGACAGGGGCCCTAATCAGCCCCAGCATTTT | CATSRRDRGPNQPQHF | TRBD1 | TRBV15 | many | TRBJ1-5
TGTGCCAGCAGCCCACGTATCCGATCCTACGAGCAGTACTTC | CASSPRIRSYEQYF | - | TRBV21-1 | few | TRBJ2-7
TGTGCCAGCACCCAATCCGGCCCAGATACGCAGTATTTT | CASTQSGPDTQYF | - | TRBV11-2 | many | TRBJ2-3
TGCGCCAGCAGCTCGAGTACAGGGAACACTGAAGCTTTCTTT | CASSSSTGNTEAFF | - | TRBV5-1 | many | TRBJ1-1
TGCGCCAGCAGCCTACGGACAGGGTCCTACAATGAGCAGTTCTTC | CASSLRTGSYNEQFF | TRBD1 | TRBV5-1 | many | TRBJ2-1
TGCGCCAGCAGCCGGCACAGGGTGAACACTGAAGCTTTCTTT | CASSRHRVNTEAFF | - | TRBV4-1 | few | TRBJ1-1
TGTGCCAGCAGCCAGAACACGGTGTCCGCGAATACGCAGTATTTT | CASSQNTVSANTQYF | - | TRBV3-1 | few | TRBJ2-3
TGTGCCAGCAGACTTTGGGGGGATACCTTCACCGGGGAGCTGTTTTTT | CASRLWGDTFTGELFF | - | TRBV27 | few | TRBJ2-2
TGTGCCAGCAGCAAGGGACTAGCGGGAGTCCAGTTCTTC | CASSKGLAGVQFF | TRBD2 | TRBV6-2/TRBV6-3 | - | TRBJ2-1
TGTGCCACAAGACAGGGGGGTGATTTGGTCGGAGAGACCCAGTACTTC | CATRQGGDLVGETQYF | TRBD1 | TRBV28 | - | TRBJ2-5
TGTGCCAGCGGCCGAAGCGGGACCCCCTACGAGCAGTACTTC | CASGRSGTPYEQYF | TRBD2 | TRBV9 | few | TRBJ2-7
TGCAGCGTTGAAGGGCAAGCGGAAGGGGAGACCCAGTACTTC | CSVEGQAEGETQYF | - | TRBV29-1 | few | TRBJ2-5
- | CASSEVVAQGSIF | - | TRBV10-2 | few | TRBJ2-3
TGCAGTGCCCCGGGACAGGGGAGAACTGAAGCTTTCTTT | CSAPGQGRTEAFF | TRBD1 | TRBV20-1 | - | TRBJ1-1
TGTGCCAGCAGATCACGGGGATCCACTGAAGCTTTCTTT | CASRSRGSTEAFF | - | TRBV7-2 | many | TRBJ1-1
TGTGCCAGCAAGACTAGCGGACCCACAGATACGCAGTATTTT | CASKTSGPTDTQYF | TRBD2 | TRBV6-1 | - | TRBJ2-3
TGTGCCAGCAGCTTCACAGGGGGCTGGAATGAAAAACTGTTTTTT | CASSFTGGWNEKLFF | TRBD1 | TRBV7-2 | - | TRBJ1-4
TGTGCCAGCAGCCCCTGGGACAGTCCCAATAATTCACCCCTCCACTTT | CASSPWDSPNNSPLHF | TRBD1 | TRBV9 | - | TRBJ1-6
TGCGCCAGCAGCCCCGGTGGGTCCGCGGGCGAGCAGTACTTC | CASSPGGSAGEQYF | - | TRBV5-1 | - | TRBJ2-7
TGCGCCAGCAGCACCCAGACTAGCGGGAGGAATACGCAGTATTTT | CASSTQTSGRNTQYF | TRBD2 | TRBV5-1 | - | TRBJ2-3
TGCGCCAGCAGCTTGGACAGGCCGGACACCGGGGAGCTGTTTTTT | CASSLDRPDTGELFF | - | TRBV5-1 | many | TRBJ2-2
TGCGCCAGCAGCTTGGTGCAGGGCAACACTGAAGCTTTCTTT | CASSLVQGNTEAFF | - | TRBV5-1 | many | TRBJ1-1
TGTGCCAGCAGCTTAGAGGGTTCCGAGACCCAGTACTTC | CASSLEGSETQYF | - | TRBV11-2 | - | TRBJ2-5